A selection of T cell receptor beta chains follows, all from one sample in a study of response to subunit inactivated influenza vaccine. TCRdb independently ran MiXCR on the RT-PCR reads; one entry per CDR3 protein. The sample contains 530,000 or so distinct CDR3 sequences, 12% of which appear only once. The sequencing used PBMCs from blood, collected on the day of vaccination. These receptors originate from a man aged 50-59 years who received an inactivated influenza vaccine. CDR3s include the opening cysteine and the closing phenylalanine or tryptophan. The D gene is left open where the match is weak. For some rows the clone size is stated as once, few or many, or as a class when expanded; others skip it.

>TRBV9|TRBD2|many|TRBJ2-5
TGTGCCAGCAGCGGCCGGACTAGCGGGAGTCGAGAGACCCAGTACTTC
CASSGRTSGSRETQYF
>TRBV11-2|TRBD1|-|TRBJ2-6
TGTGCCAGCAGCTCGATTCATACCGGGACAGTGACCCCCACTGGGGCCAACGTCCTGACTTTC
CASSSIHTGTVTPTGANVLTF
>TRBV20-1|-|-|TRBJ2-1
TGCAGTGCTCCGTCAGGGCCCCACAATGAGCAGTTCTTC
CSAPSGPHNEQFF
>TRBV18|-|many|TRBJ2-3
TGTGCCAGCTCACCCGACAGAGATACGCAGTATTTT
CASSPDRDTQYF
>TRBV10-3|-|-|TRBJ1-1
TGTGCCATCAGAACGACAGAGAACACTGAAGCTTTCTTT
CAIRTTENTEAFF
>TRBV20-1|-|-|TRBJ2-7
TGCAGTGCTTTCGGGACAAAAGTCTCCGCTGACGAGCAGTACTTC
CSAFGTKVSADEQYF
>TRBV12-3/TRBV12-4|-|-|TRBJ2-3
TGTGCCAGCAGTTTAGAGGGGGGGCCCTCATATACGCAGTATTTT
CASSLEGGPSYTQYF
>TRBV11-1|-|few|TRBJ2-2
TGTGCCAGCAGCTTAGGTTGGGGCAGTCCCGCGAACACCGGGGAGCTGTTTTTT
CASSLGWGSPANTGELFF
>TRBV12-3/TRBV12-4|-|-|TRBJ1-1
TGTGCCAGCAGTTGGAAGGGGGGGAACACTGAAGCTTTCTTT
CASSWKGGNTEAFF
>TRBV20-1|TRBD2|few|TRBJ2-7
TGCAGTGCGGAACTAGCGGGGGCCTACGAGCAGTACTTC
CSAELAGAYEQYF
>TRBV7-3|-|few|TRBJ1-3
TGTGCCAGCAGCCTAACCCAAGAAAGCACCATATATTTT
CASSLTQESTIYF
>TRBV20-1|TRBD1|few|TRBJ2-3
TGCAGTGCTACATGGACAGGCTTGGGGACAGATACGCAGTATTTT
CSATWTGLGTDTQYF
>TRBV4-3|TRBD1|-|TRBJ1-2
TGCGCCAGCAGCCAAGATGGGCAGGGGGCGGATGGCTACACCTTC
CASSQDGQGADGYTF
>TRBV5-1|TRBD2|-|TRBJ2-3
TGCGCCAGCAAGGTTTCTAGCGGGGGGACCACAGATACGCAGTATTTT
CASKVSSGGTTDTQYF
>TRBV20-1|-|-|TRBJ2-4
TGCAGTGCCGACCCTCGGGACCGTATAGCCAAAAACATTCAGTACTTC
CSADPRDRIAKNIQYF
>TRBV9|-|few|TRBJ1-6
TGTGCCAGCAGCCCCGACCCCACAGCAACTAATTCACCCCTCCACTTT
CASSPDPTATNSPLHF
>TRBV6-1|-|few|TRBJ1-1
TGTGCCAGCAGTGAAGCGAGGGGGGGGCGCGCAAACACTGAAGCTTTCTTT
CASSEARGGRANTEAFF
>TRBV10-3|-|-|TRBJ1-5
TGTGCCATCAGTGGTGGAGTGGGCGATCAGCCCCAGCATTTT
CAISGGVGDQPQHF
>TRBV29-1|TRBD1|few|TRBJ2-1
TGCAGCGTTGGACAGGGGATTTCCTACAATGAGCAGTTCTTC
CSVGQGISYNEQFF
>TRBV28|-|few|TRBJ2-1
TGTGCCAGCAGTTTAGGACTGGACGGCTCCTACAATGAGCAGTTCTTC
CASSLGLDGSYNEQFF
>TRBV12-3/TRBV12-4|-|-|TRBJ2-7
TGTGCCAGCAGTGCGGGACTCCTATACGAGCAGTACTTC
CASSAGLLYEQYF
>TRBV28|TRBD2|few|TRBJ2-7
TGTGCCAGTGAGCGGGAGGCAGCCTACGAGCAGTACTTC
CASEREAAYEQYF
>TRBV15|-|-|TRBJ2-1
TGTGCCACCGGGGGCGGGATCTCCCCACACGAGCAGTTCTTC
CATGGGISPHEQFF
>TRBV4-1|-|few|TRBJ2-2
TGCGCCAGCAGCCAAGAGGGTGGGGGCGCGACCGGGGAGCTGTTTTTT
CASSQEGGGATGELFF
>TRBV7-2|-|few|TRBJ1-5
TGTGCCAGCAGCTTAAATAGGTTGAATCAGCCCCAGCATTTT
CASSLNRLNQPQHF
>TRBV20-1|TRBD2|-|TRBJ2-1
TGCTGTGCTAGAGCGGGGAGCGGACCCCGGTACAATGAGCAGTTCTTC
CCARAGSGPRYNEQFF
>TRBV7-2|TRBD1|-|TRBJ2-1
TGTGCCAGCAGCTTCGACAGGGTGGGGAATGAGCAGTTCTTC
CASSFDRVGNEQFF
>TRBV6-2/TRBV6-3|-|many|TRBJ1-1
TGTGCCAGCAGTTACCCCCTAGGGGGGGAGAACACTGAAGCTTTCTTT
CASSYPLGGENTEAFF